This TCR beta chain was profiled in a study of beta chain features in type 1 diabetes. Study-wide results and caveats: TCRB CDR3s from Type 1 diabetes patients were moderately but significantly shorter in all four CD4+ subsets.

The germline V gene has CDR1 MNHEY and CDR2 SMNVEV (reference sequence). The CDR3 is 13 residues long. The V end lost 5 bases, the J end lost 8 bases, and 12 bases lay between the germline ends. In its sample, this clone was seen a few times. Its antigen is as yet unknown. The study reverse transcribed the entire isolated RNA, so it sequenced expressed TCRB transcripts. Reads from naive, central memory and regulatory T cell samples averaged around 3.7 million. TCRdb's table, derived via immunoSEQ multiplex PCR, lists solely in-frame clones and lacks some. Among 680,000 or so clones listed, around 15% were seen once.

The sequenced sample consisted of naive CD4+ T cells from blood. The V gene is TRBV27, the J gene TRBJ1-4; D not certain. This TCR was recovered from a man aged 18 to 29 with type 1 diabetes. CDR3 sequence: CASSTRSGEKLFF. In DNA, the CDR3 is TGTGCCAGCAGTACCAGGAGCGGGGAAAAACTGTTTTTT. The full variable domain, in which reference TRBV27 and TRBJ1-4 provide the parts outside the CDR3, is EAQVTQNPRYLITVTGKKLTVTCSQNMNHEYMSWYRQDPGLGLRQIYYSMNVEVTDKGDVPEGYKVSRKEKRNFPLILESPSPNQTSLYFCASSTRSGEKLFFGSGTQLSVL.